This paragraph reports one TCR beta chain. What it binds is not known. Germline V gene data show CDR1 as MNHEY and CDR2 as SVGAGI. The length of the CDR3 is 14 residues. The trim removed 6 bases at V and 7 bases at J, leaving 7 bases unmatched. This entry belongs to a study of shared clonotypes between healthy human individuals. Study-level background: Plates per donor: three CD4 naive, three CD4 memory, two CD8 naive, one CD8 memory.

Whole-study results and caveats: When naive CD4 clonotypes were compared across several donors, around 5% were shared. Clonotype sharing among donors was expected to depend on sequencing depth.

The naive CD8 population came from CD45RO-negative cells selected for CCR7, without terminally differentiated effector memory CD45RA+ cells. The authors ran the assay at deep level. The repertoire was sequenced with immunoSEQ multiplex PCR; TCRdb's copy has only in-frame clones and lacks some. The repertoire consists of 2 million to 2.5 million clones, with approximately 94% occurring once and the leading ten covering approximately 1.2%. Material: naive CD8+ T cells sorted from blood. The chain combines TRBV6-5 with TRBJ2-1, with 9 bases identical to TRBD2. This clonotype originated in a man aged 18 to 29 in good health. DNA for the CDR3: TGTGCCAGCAGGACCGGGACTAGCCGAAATGAGCAGTTCTTC. Its protein is CASRTGTSRNEQFF.